This TCR beta chain is drawn from a study of T cell responses to AZD1222 COVID-19 vaccine. The study, taken as a whole, reports: The donor cohort was predominantly white British with a female majority, and clonal diversity may have been underestimated. At baseline, just a handful of AZD1222 recipients tested seropositive. The reported proportion of spike-specific TCRs targeting unmutated variant regions was nearly half.

As regards this clone: The antigen remains undetermined.

The data were produced by immunoSEQ multiplex PCR, yet TCRdb's version contains in-frame clones alone and is incomplete. The sample yields fewer than 200,000 clones, 90% seen once. This TCR was recovered from an adult in good health. The source was peripheral blood, collected on day 0 of AZD1222 vaccination.

The CDR3 region is CASSGQGLGLSGANVLTF. The CDR3 coding sequence is TGTGCCAGTAGTGGACAGGGGCTGGGTTTATCTGGGGCCAACGTCCTGACTTTC. The chain joins TRBV19 to TRBJ2-6; 9 nucleotides line up with TRBD1. The junction had 9 bases not matched to a gene; V was cut back by 5 bases and J by 1 base. This CDR3 spans 18 amino acids. Looked up from germline, CDR1 is LNHDA and CDR2 is SQIVND (reference sequence).